The next 11 T cell receptor beta chains were all read from a single sample in a study of T cell repertoires in cytomegalovirus infection. TCRdb recomputed calls from the reads with MiXCR, one row per CDR3 protein. The sample includes about 920,000 distinct CDR3 sequences, roughly 31% seen only once; the top ten take over 13%. Which antigens these TCRs recognize remains unknown. Sequencing used cultured CD8+ T cells from PBMCs, obtained from culture after CMV antigen stimulation. These TCRs come from a human donor in good health (CMV status not recorded). Some clones in this sample may be carry-over from other donors' samples.

V and J are TRBV7-9 and TRBJ2-7; D is ambiguous. Germline values: CDR1 SEHNR, CDR2 FQNEAQ (reference sequence). This CDR3 spans 14 amino acids. V was cut by 5 bases and J by 0 bases, with 11 bases left in between. The CDR3 DNA sequence: TGTGCCAGCAGCCTGGACCCACCCTCCTACGAGCAGTACTTC. Amino acids: CASSLDPPSYEQYF.

In its sample, this clonotype was seen many times. This chain connects TRBV7-8 to TRBJ2-4; 10 bases fit TRBD1. V lost 4 bases to trimming and J lost 7 bases; unmatched junction nucleotides: 1. Germline CDR1 and CDR2: SGHVS and FQNEAQ. This CDR3 has 13 amino acids. CDR3 protein: CASSWGQGNIQYF. Written as DNA, the CDR3 is TGTGCCAGCAGCTGGGGACAGGGGAACATTCAGTACTTC.

This clonotype was counted many times. The rearrangement links TRBV7-8 to TRBJ2-1; D is uncertain. V dropped 1 base and J dropped 10 bases, with 14 bases sitting between them. Germline V gene sequence: CDR1 SGHVS, CDR2 FQNEAQ. The CDR3 consists of 14 residues. CDR3 loop: CASSLDPRVDEQFF. CDR3 sequence (DNA): TGTGCCAGCAGCTTAGATCCTAGAGTCGACGAGCAGTTCTTC.

CDR3 sequence reads: CASLGGGNTEAFF. CDR3 DNA sequence: TGTGCCAGCCTAGGGGGAGGGAACACTGAAGCTTTCTTT. This chain links TRBV7-8 with TRBJ1-1, with TRBD1 as a possible D gene (6 bases). The germline gives CDR1 SGHVS, CDR2 FQNEAQ. The V gene lost 8 bases and the J gene lost 1 base, with 11 bases spanning the gap. The CDR3 covers 13 residues.

In regard to this clonotype: Germline and junction disagree at one end, which may indicate a read error. The genes are TRBV6-1 and TRBJ2-1; D unresolved. Germline CDR1 is MNHNS and CDR2 is SASEGT. This CDR3 region has 12 residues. The CDR3 DNA reads as TGTGCCAGCAGTTCCTTTCAAGTCGATCTAACCTTC. It codes for CASSSFQVDLTF.

This clonotype was detected a few times. The chain uses TRBV10-2 and TRBJ2-7; tentative D call: TRBD1 (6 bases). The CDR3 is 14 amino acids. Germline CDR1 reads WSHSY; CDR2 reads SAAADI. The ends were cut back, 6 bases at V and 5 bases at J, with 17 bases in the middle. For the CDR3, the DNA is TGCGCCAGCAGCCAAACAGGGTTGAGGGACGAGCAGTACTTC. Translated, it gives CASSQTGLRDEQYF.

CDR3 DNA sequence: TGTGCCAGCAGTCATCCTCTTCGACAGGGGAACACTGAAGCTTTCTTT. This translates into CASSHPLRQGNTEAFF. This chain uses TRBV7-9 with TRBJ1-1, with 7 bases identical to TRBD1. Per the germline V gene, CDR1 is SEHNR and CDR2 is FQNEAQ (reference sequence). J lost 1 base, V lost 6 bases, and 11 bases had no gene match. The CDR3 is 16 amino acids. Combining the CDR3 with reference TRBV7-9 and TRBJ1-1 gives the whole variable domain DTGVSQNPRHKITKRGQNVTFRCDPISEHNRLYWYRQTLGQGPEFLTYFQNEAQLEKSRLLSDRFSAERPKGSFSTLEIQRTEQGDSAMYLCASSHPLRQGNTEAFFGQGTRLTVV.

A few counts support this clonotype. Sequence at one end of the junction differs from germline and may be a read error. V and J are TRBV28 and TRBJ2-4; no clear D. Germline V gene lookup returns CDR1 MDHEN and CDR2 SYDVKM. This CDR3 comprises 12 residues. CDR3 DNA: TGTGCCAGCAGTCCGTTAAAAACCATTCAGTACTTC. It specifies CASSPLKTIQYF.

V usage is TRBV4-3 and J usage is TRBJ1-1; no definite D call. Germline V gene sequence: CDR1 LGHNA, CDR2 YSLEER. CDR3 length: 15 amino acids. V lost 0 bases and J lost 4, with 12 bases in between. CDR3 sequence: CASSQDRGMATEAFF. The CDR3 bases are TGCGCCAGCAGCCAAGATCGGGGAATGGCCACTGAAGCTTTCTTT.

This clonotype was counted only a few times. The chain is built from TRBV5-4 and TRBJ2-1; D might be TRBD1 (6 bases). This CDR3 spans 17 amino acids. V was pared by 0 bases and J by 0 bases, with 13 bases between. Germline V CDR1 and CDR2: SGHNT, YYREEE (reference sequence). The CDR3 sequence: CASSLVLGGSSYNEQFF. CDR3 coding DNA: TGTGCCAGCAGCTTGGTCCTAGGGGGTAGCTCCTACAATGAGCAGTTCTTC.

This clonotype has just a few counts. V usage is TRBV7-6 and J usage is TRBJ2-5; maybe TRBD2 (6 bases). The CDR3 length is 15 residues. V was shortened by 0 bases and J by 4 bases, with 12 bases between the two germline ends. The germline V gene has CDR1 SGHVS and CDR2 FNYEAQ. The CDR3 nucleotides are TGTGCCAGCAGCTTAGCACAGACTAGTGGAGAGACCCAGTACTTC. Translated: CASSLAQTSGETQYF.